This T cell receptor beta chain was recovered during a study of cytomegalovirus exposure and HLA in healthy donors. Overall study results and limits: Differences between HLA loci emerged in a later analysis of TCR association rates, with DRB1 most and HLA-C fewest. The likely origin of a cluster of highly shared sequence variants was a sequencing artifact. In a later analysis, an Asian-associated ancestry cluster reportedly showed fewer N-insertions than the approximately 610-donor mean. Accurate prediction of most subjects' HLA-A and HLA-B alleles from TCR beta sequences was reported.

Primers included in the PCR were 60 Vbeta and 13 Jbeta primers. Repertoires were generated with immunoSEQ multiplex PCR, while TCRdb's copy carries only in-frame clones and drops some. The repertoire holds under 150,000 clones, with approximately 78% as singletons. As for this clone: Its antigen remains unknown.

Germline CDR1 KGHSH, CDR2 LQKENI. J was trimmed by 1 base and V by 1 base; bases with no gene match: 5. The CDR3 extends over 16 amino acids. Source material: PBMCs. The TCR comes from a woman between 25 and 40 years old in good health and CMV-seropositive. The chain recombines TRBV18 with TRBJ2-3, with 7 nucleotides matching TRBD2. CDR3 in amino acids: CASSPQSGGGTDTQYF. In DNA, the CDR3 is TGTGCCAGCTCACCACAATCGGGGGGTGGCACAGATACGCAGTATTTT.